This T cell receptor (beta chain) was found in a study of cytomegalovirus exposure and HLA in healthy donors. The primer mix had 60 Vbeta and 13 Jbeta primers. Only in-frame clones appear in the TCRdb table, and some are missing; sequencing was by immunoSEQ multiplex PCR. The specimen's table records 150,000 or so clones. Overall study findings and caveats: The presence/absence work took it that sequencing depth was about the same across donors. Fewer than 20,000 TCR beta sequences were associated with HLA alleles at 0.05 false discovery rate in a later analysis.

Points on this clone: Its antigen is still unknown.

The CDR3 is 14 residues long. V shed 6 bases, J shed 2 bases, and the junction held 7 bases outside the gene matches. The germline V gene encodes CDR1 ENHRY and CDR2 SYGVKD. The chain couples TRBV10-3 to TRBJ2-7; 7 bases line up with TRBD2. Input material: PBMCs. The clonotype comes from a woman between 50 and 59 years old in good health and CMV-seronegative. The CDR3 nucleotides read TGTGCCATCAGGGCGGAGCGGGACGCCTACGAGCAGTACTTC. It is translated as CAIRAERDAYEQYF.